This TCR beta chain is from a study of esophageal squamous cell carcinoma under preoperative chemotherapy. TCRdb processed the PCR reads anew with MiXCR; each CDR3 protein has one entry. Here the sample spans roughly 30,000 distinct CDR3 sequences, roughly half being singletons. For this clonotype: Its ends do not fully match the called genes, so a read error is possible.

In germline, CDR1 is MNHEY, CDR2 SVGEGT. The CDR3 is 16 amino acids. The time point: before preoperative PTX-NDP chemotherapy. The rearrangement links TRBV6-2 or TRBV6-3 to TRBJ2-2; 8 nucleotides line up with TRBD1. The sequence was obtained from a human donor with esophageal squamous cell carcinoma. The donor label of this sample is uncertain. The material was obtained from a patient given preoperative chemotherapy. The CDR3 DNA reads TGTGCCAGCAGCGATGCCCGGACAGGGAGCACAGGTGAGCTGTATTTT. Translating it yields CASSDARTGSTGELYF.